A selection of T cell receptor beta chains follows, all from one sample in a study of blood T cell repertoires in COVID-19. TCRdb's copy holds only in-frame clones and misses some; the assay was immunoSEQ multiplex PCR. The data show some 110,000 clones, with about four fifths seen just once and 15% held by the top ten. Sequenced material: peripheral blood. Receptors originate from a woman aged 80 or over with acute or convalescent COVID-19. CDR3s include the opening cysteine and the closing phenylalanine or tryptophan. Each record gives: V gene, D gene, J gene, clone size, CDR3 DNA, CDR3 protein. The D gene is left open where the match is weak. Size is stated for part of the rows, as once, few or many counts, or as a class when the clone is expanded.

V: TRBV19
D: NA
J: TRBJ1-1
size: once
DNA: TGTGCCAGTAGTTTGGACATAACCCGAATGAACACTGAAGCTTTCTTT
CDR3: CASSLDITRMNTEAFF

V: TRBV27
D: NA
J: TRBJ1-6
size: few
DNA: TGTGCCAGCAGTTTCCTGGACAGTACCTATAATTCACCCCTCCACTTT
CDR3: CASSFLDSTYNSPLHF

V: TRBV28
D: NA
J: TRBJ1-5
size: few
DNA: TGTGCCAGCACCCTGGGCAGCCGCAATCAGCCCCAGCATTTT
CDR3: CASTLGSRNQPQHF

V: TRBV7-6
D: TRBD1
J: TRBJ1-5
size: few
DNA: TGTGCCAGCAGCTCCGACAGGGGGTTCAATCAGCCCCAGCATTTT
CDR3: CASSSDRGFNQPQHF

V: TRBV4-1
D: TRBD1
J: TRBJ2-7
size: NA
DNA: TGCGCCAGCAGCCAAGAGGGGACAGGCCCTTACGAGCAGTACTTC
CDR3: CASSQEGTGPYEQYF

V: TRBV2
D: TRBD2
J: TRBJ2-3
size: NA
DNA: TGTGCCAGCAGTGGTAGCGGGAGGAGCCAGAGCACAGATACGCAGTATTTT
CDR3: CASSGSGRSQSTDTQYF

V: TRBV2
D: TRBD2
J: TRBJ2-1
size: NA
DNA: TGTGCCAGCCGAACTAGCGGGGACCTACCCTCCAATGAGCAGTTCTTC
CDR3: CASRTSGDLPSNEQFF

V: TRBV6-2/TRBV6-3
D: TRBD2
J: TRBJ2-1
size: few
DNA: TGTGCCAGCAGTTACTCTCCGGGACTAGCTCGCAATGAGCAGTTCTTC
CDR3: CASSYSPGLARNEQFF

V: TRBV5-1
D: TRBD2
J: TRBJ2-5
size: NA
DNA: TGCGCCAGCAGCAGGACTAGCGGGGTCGAGACCCAGTACTTC
CDR3: CASSRTSGVETQYF

V: TRBV18
D: NA
J: TRBJ2-3
size: NA
DNA: TGTGCCAGCTCACCGGCAAACACAGATACGCAGTATTTT
CDR3: CASSPANTDTQYF

V: TRBV24-1
D: TRBD2
J: TRBJ2-1
size: NA
DNA: TGTGCCACCGGTAATAGCGGGAGCGTCAATGAGCAGTTCTTC
CDR3: CATGNSGSVNEQFF

V: TRBV5-4
D: NA
J: TRBJ2-1
size: NA
DNA: TGTGCCAGCAGCTTGGATGGGCTGTTCTCCTACAATGAGCAGTTCTTC
CDR3: CASSLDGLFSYNEQFF

V: TRBV11-2
D: NA
J: TRBJ1-6
size: NA
DNA: TGTGCCAGCAGCTTAGGCCGAGACAGTAATAATTCACCCCTCCACTTT
CDR3: CASSLGRDSNNSPLHF